These 31 T cell receptor beta chains came from one sample sequenced in a study of CD8 T cells in ankylosing spondylitis. General study findings and limits: Ankylosing spondylitis blood seemed to carry a telltale TCR beta motif made of eight or nine highly homologous variants.

No antigen has been identified for these receptors. TCRdb re-called the 5' RACE reads with MiXCR, one entry per CDR3 protein. The repertoire holds under 550,000 distinct CDR3 sequences, with around 26% as singletons. The sequenced sample was blood, either unsorted or a sorted T cell fraction (not recorded which). The receptors shown here come from a male donor with ankylosing spondylitis.

This clonotype turned up a few times. The chain is built from TRBV5-1 and TRBJ2-2; TRBD1 agrees at 9 bases. V gave up 0 bases and J gave up 4 bases; unmatched junction bases: 4. The CDR3 has 16 residues. The germline CDR1 and CDR2 sequences are SGHRS and YFSETQ. The CDR3 bases are TGCGCCAGCAGCTTGGACGGGACAGGGATCACCGGGGAGCTGTTTTTT. Translating it yields CASSLDGTGITGELFF.

This clonotype was detected many times. The chain links TRBV5-1 to TRBJ1-4; D gene uncertain. Germline V gene data show CDR1 as SGHRS and CDR2 as YFSETQ. The CDR3 length is 16 residues. The V gene lost 0 bases and the J gene lost 3 bases, with 12 bases spanning the gap. CDR3 DNA: TGCGCCAGCAGCTTGGCCGTCGGCGCCCCTAATGAAAAACTGTTTTTT. Translating gives CASSLAVGAPNEKLFF.

The rearrangement joins TRBV10-2 to TRBJ2-3, with 9 positions matching TRBD2. The CDR3 has 17 amino acids. Germline CDR1 reads WSHSY; CDR2 reads SAAADI. Trimming took 0 bases from V and 2 from J; bases not matched to a gene: 6. CDR3 loop: CASSESGLAGTTDTQYF. The DNA of the CDR3 is TGCGCCAGCAGTGAGTCTGGGCTAGCGGGAACCACAGATACGCAGTATTTT.

This chain links TRBV20-1 with TRBJ2-7, with TRBD2 identical over 10 bases. V shed 0 bases and J 5 bases; nucleotides not matched to a gene: 13. The CDR3 totals 17 residues. CDR1 is DFQATT, CDR2 SNEGSKA, per germline (reference sequence). The CDR3 DNA is TGCAGTGCTAGAGATCCCACTAGCGGGGTGAGCTGGAACGAGCAGTACTTC. Its translation is CSARDPTSGVSWNEQYF.

In this sample, this clonotype turned up a few times. The rearrangement links TRBV20-1 to TRBJ2-4, with TRBD2 as a possible D gene (7 bases). The CDR3 runs 15 residues. V shed 8 bases and J shed 0 bases, with 17 bases lying between them. Germline CDR1 and CDR2: DFQATT and SNEGSKA (reference sequence). CDR3 sequence (DNA): TGCAGTCCAAGGGGGGGGCCCCTAGCCAAAAACATTCAGTACTTC. Its translation: CSPRGGPLAKNIQYF.

The gene calls are TRBV7-2 and TRBJ1-1; a possible D gene is TRBD1 (5 bases). The CDR3 has 14 amino acids. Trimming removed 2 bases at V and 5 bases at J, with 12 bases between. The germline gives CDR1 SGHTA, CDR2 FQGNSA. CDR3 protein: CASSLWQGRTEAFF. The CDR3 coding sequence is TGTGCCAGCAGCTTATGGCAGGGTAGGACTGAAGCTTTCTTT. Filled out from reference TRBV7-2 and TRBJ1-1, the complete variable domain reads GAGVSQSPSNKVTEKGKDVELRCDPISGHTALYWYRQSLGQGLEFLIYFQGNSAPDKSGLPSDRFSAERTGGSVSTLTIQRTQQEDSAVYLCASSLWQGRTEAFFGQGTRLTVV.

This clonotype was seen ten or more times. This chain connects TRBV12-3 or TRBV12-4 to TRBJ1-6; a weak D match, TRBD1 (5 bases). Trimming removed 6 bases at V and 7 bases at J, with 13 bases between. The CDR3 contains 14 residues. CDR3 coding DNA: TGTGCCAGCAGCCAGCAGGGAAGAAATTCACCCCTCCACTTT. It is translated as CASSQQGRNSPLHF.

This chain uses TRBV5-1 with TRBJ2-1, with D uncertain. Germline CDR1 is SGHRS and CDR2 is YFSETQ. The CDR3 extends over 17 amino acids. V lost 0 bases, J lost 3 bases, and 16 bases lay in between. The CDR3 loop is CASSLEGHSMNYNEQFF. CDR3 bases: TGCGCCAGCAGCTTGGAGGGCCACTCGATGAACTACAATGAGCAGTTCTTC.

The genes are TRBV11-3 and TRBJ1-1; a possible D gene is TRBD1 (5 bases). Trimming removed 7 bases at V and 3 bases at J, with 9 bases between. In germline, CDR1 is SGHNT, CDR2 YENEEA. This CDR3 spans 12 amino acids. The CDR3 protein is CASIGRDTEAFF. The CDR3 DNA reads as TGTGCCAGCATAGGCAGGGACACTGAAGCTTTCTTT.

This clonotype was seen a few times. V gene TRBV27 combines with J gene TRBJ2-7; 7 nucleotides match TRBD1. J was trimmed by 1 base and V by 7 bases; bases with no gene match: 7. From germline, CDR1 is MNHEY and CDR2 SMNVEV (reference sequence). This CDR3 has 14 amino acids. The CDR3 here is CASMGQGESYEQYF. CDR3 sequence (DNA): TGTGCCAGCATGGGGCAGGGGGAGTCCTACGAGCAGTACTTC.

This clonotype was recorded once. The chain couples TRBV5-6 to TRBJ2-5; possibly TRBD2 for D (5 bases). The V end lost 1 base, the J end lost 4 bases, and 11 bases lay between the germline ends. The length of the CDR3 is 14 residues. The V gene's germline CDR1 is SGHDT and CDR2 YYEEEE. The CDR3 coding sequence is TGTGCCAGCAGCTTGATCTCGGAGGTAGAGACCCAGTACTTC. This gives the protein CASSLISEVETQYF.

This clonotype was counted at least ten times. The chain joins TRBV10-3 to TRBJ2-5, with TRBD2 matching over 12 bases. The germline gives CDR1 ENHRY, CDR2 SYGVKD. This CDR3 has 14 residues. With V trimmed by 10 bases and J by 5 bases, 8 bases remained unmatched. CDR3 protein: CATGLAGHAETQYF. In DNA form, the CDR3 reads TGTGCCACTGGACTAGCGGGACATGCGGAGACCCAGTACTTC.

The CDR3 DNA reads as TGCGCCAGCAGCTTGGCCGGGGTAACTAGCGGGAGTCTGTACGTC. Protein product: CASSLAGVTSGSLYV. The chain joins TRBV5-1 to TRBJ2-7, with 11 bases aligning to TRBD2. The germline CDR1 and CDR2 sequences are SGHRS and YFSETQ. The CDR3 runs 15 residues. V lost 0 bases and J lost 12; bases outside the gene matches: 11.

This clonotype has only a few counts. The V call is TRBV20-1, the J call TRBJ2-7; D possibly corresponds to TRBD1 (6 bases). The germline V and J ends were trimmed by 1 base and 6 bases, with 16 bases remaining between them. CDR1 DFQATT and CDR2 SNEGSKA come from the germline V gene (reference sequence). The CDR3 is made up of 14 amino acids. As DNA, the CDR3 is TGCAGTGCTAGAGTACTACAGGGCCCGGGCGAGCAGTACGTC. Protein product: CSARVLQGPGEQYV.

This clonotype came up a few times. V and J are TRBV28 and TRBJ1-1; a possible D gene is TRBD1 (5 bases). The CDR3 contains 15 residues. Per the germline V gene, CDR1 is MDHEN and CDR2 is SYDVKM. Between the trimmed V and J ends, which lost 5 bases and 2 bases, there was a span of 15 bases. The CDR3 loop is CASSLPGLYNTEAFF. CDR3 bases: TGTGCCAGCAGTCTACCGGGACTTTACAACACTGAAGCTTTCTTT. Full variable domain (rest looked up from reference TRBV28 and TRBJ1-1): DVKVTQSSRYLVKRTGEKVFLECVQDMDHENMFWYRQDPGLGLRLIYFSYDVKMKEKGDIPEGYSVSREKKERFSLILESASTNQTSMYLCASSLPGLYNTEAFFGQGTRLTVV.

This chain uses TRBV2 with TRBJ2-1; D ambiguous. Germline V gene data show CDR1 as SNHLY and CDR2 as FYNNEI. The CDR3 has 14 amino acids. V was shortened by 8 bases and J by 7 bases, with 18 bases between the two germline ends. CDR3 residues: CASGRLLESNEQFF. CDR3 coding DNA: TGTGCCAGCGGCCGGCTCTTGGAGTCTAATGAGCAGTTCTTC.

This clonotype came up a few times. V is TRBV5-1 and J is TRBJ2-2; TRBD2 aligns across 8 bases. From germline, CDR1 is SGHRS and CDR2 YFSETQ. Trimming at V came to 1 base and at J to 5 bases, leaving 4 bases not matched to a gene. The CDR3 is made up of 15 amino acids. The DNA for the CDR3 is TGCGCCAGCAGCTTGTTGACTAGCGTTACCGGGGAGCTGTTTTTT. Encoded protein: CASSLLTSVTGELFF. Drawing the rest from reference TRBV5-1 and TRBJ2-2, the complete variable domain is KAGVTQTPRYLIKTRGQQVTLSCSPISGHRSVSWYQQTPGQGLQFLFEYFSETQRNKGNFPGRFSGRQFSNSRSEMNVSTLELGDSALYLCASSLLTSVTGELFFGEGSRLTVL.

Ten or more counts support this clonotype. The chain is built from TRBV20-1 and TRBJ2-1; D unclear. V lost 6 bases and J 2 bases, leaving 5 bases between the germline ends. The germline CDR1 and CDR2 sequences are DFQATT and SNEGSKA (reference sequence). The CDR3 is 11 residues long. CDR3 sequence (DNA): TGCAGTGCAGAAACCTACAATGAGCAGTTCTTC. Translated, it gives CSAETYNEQFF.

The chain employs TRBV24-1 and TRBJ1-1; 7 nucleotides align to TRBD1. Trimming removed 3 bases from V and 5 bases from J; junction bases left unmatched: 8. The CDR3 length is 15 residues. CDR1 and CDR2 (germline): KGHDR, SFDVKD. Here the CDR3 DNA reads TGTGCCACCAGTGATAATAAGCAGGGGGTTACTGAAGCTTTCTTT. Translating gives CATSDNKQGVTEAFF.

This clonotype showed up just a few times. The chain carries TRBV12-3 or TRBV12-4 and TRBJ1-6; possible D gene TRBD1, 6 bases. The V and J ends lost 5 bases and 8 bases respectively, with 16 bases between them. The CDR3 is made up of 15 amino acids. DNA of the CDR3: TGTGCCAGCAGTCCTACTTGGGGGCGAGATTCACCCCTCCACTTT. It is translated as CASSPTWGRDSPLHF.

The chain couples TRBV12-3 or TRBV12-4 to TRBJ1-1; 7 nucleotides match TRBD1. V shed 1 base and J 3 bases; nucleotides not matched to a gene: 11. The CDR3 sequence is 17 residues long. The DNA of the CDR3 is TGTGCCAGCAGTTTAGTAGTAGGGGGCCCTTGGGACACTGAAGCTTTCTTT. As protein: CASSLVVGGPWDTEAFF.

This clonotype appeared a few times. In nucleotides, the CDR3 is TGTGCCACCAGCAAAAACCGCGGGACAGTTAGCAATCAGCCCCAGCATTTT. Amino acid sequence: CATSKNRGTVSNQPQHF. V is TRBV15 and J is TRBJ1-5, with TRBD1 identical over 7 bases. V gave up 4 bases and J gave up 0 bases; unmatched junction bases: 9. The length of the CDR3 is 17 residues. Germline V CDR1 and CDR2: LNHNV, YYDKDF (reference sequence). Variable domain in full (rest from reference TRBV15 and TRBJ1-5): DAMVIQNPRYQVTQFGKPVTLSCSQTLNHNVMYWYQQKSSQAPKLLFHYYDKDFNNEADTPDNFQSRRPNTSFCFLDIRSPGLGDTAMYLCATSKNRGTVSNQPQHFGDGTRLSIL.

A few counts support this clonotype. The V call is TRBV7-2, the J call TRBJ2-1, with TRBD1 as a possible D gene (5 bases). The CDR3 sequence is 15 residues long. Per the germline V gene, CDR1 is SGHTA and CDR2 is FQGNSA. Trimming removed 1 base at V and 7 bases at J, with 14 bases between. The CDR3 reads CASSLGRAGLNEQFF. The CDR3 bases are TGTGCCAGCAGCTTAGGTAGGGCAGGGTTAAATGAGCAGTTCTTC.

In this sample, this clonotype turned up a few times. The V gene is TRBV5-1, the J gene TRBJ2-1; D uncertain. CDR3 length: 19 residues. V lost 2 bases and J lost 3, with 24 bases in between. CDR1 SGHRS and CDR2 YFSETQ come from the germline V gene. The CDR3 here is CASSFTAPMGTNLYNEQFF. CDR3 in DNA: TGCGCCAGCAGCTTCACCGCCCCGATGGGTACAAATCTCTACAATGAGCAGTTCTTC.

The V gene is TRBV3-1, the J gene TRBJ1-1, with 7 positions matching TRBD1. Per the germline V gene, CDR1 is LGHDT and CDR2 is YNNKEL (reference sequence). J lost 0 bases, V lost 3 bases, and 7 bases had no gene match. CDR3 length: 16 amino acids. The CDR3 loop is CASSQTGTAMNTEAFF. The CDR3 DNA follows: TGTGCCAGCAGCCAGACCGGGACAGCAATGAACACTGAAGCTTTCTTT. Full variable domain (missing parts from reference TRBV3-1 and TRBJ1-1): DTAVSQTPKYLVTQMGNDKSIKCEQNLGHDTMYWYKQDSKKFLKIMFSYNNKELIINETVPNRFSPKSPDKAHLNLHINSLELGDSAVYFCASSQTGTAMNTEAFFGQGTRLTVV.

V is TRBV5-1 and J is TRBJ2-5; D is ambiguous. CDR3 length: 15 amino acids. The ends were cut back, 0 bases at V and 5 bases at J, with 14 bases in the middle. Germline-derived CDR1 and CDR2 are SGHRS and YFSETQ. CDR3 nucleotide sequence: TGCGCCAGCAGCTTGGAAGACCGGGTTCAGGAGACCCAGTACTTC. This codes for CASSLEDRVQETQYF.

For the CDR3, the DNA is TGTGCCAGCAGGGACCGCTCGGCTCCCCTCTATGGCTACACCTTC. Translation gives CASRDRSAPLYGYTF. The rearrangement links TRBV11-2 to TRBJ1-2, with D unresolved. The CDR3 totals 15 residues. Per germline, CDR1 SGHAT and CDR2 FQNNGV. V lost 6 bases to trimming and J lost 4 bases, with 18 bases between them.

This clonotype has just a few counts. The chain joins TRBV7-2 to TRBJ1-1, with unresolved D. V was clipped by 2 bases and J by 5 bases, with 9 bases between them. CDR1 and CDR2 (germline): SGHTA, FQGNSA. The CDR3 consists of 13 residues. CDR3 residues: CASSLREATEAFF. CDR3 DNA sequence: TGTGCCAGCAGCTTAAGGGAGGCAACTGAAGCTTTCTTT.

This chain links TRBV11-2 with TRBJ2-5; 8 nucleotides line up with TRBD2. The CDR3 consists of 15 residues. V lost 1 base and J lost 9; bases outside the gene matches: 10. Looked up from germline, CDR1 is SGHAT and CDR2 is FQNNGV. DNA of the CDR3: TGTGCCAGCAGCTTAGTTGGGGTAGCGGGGTCCGCCCAGTACTTC. Its translation is CASSLVGVAGSAQYF.

The genes are TRBV20-1 and TRBJ1-1, with D unclear. Germline CDR1 is DFQATT and CDR2 is SNEGSKA (reference sequence). Trimming left V 5 bases short and J 2 bases short, with 21 bases between. The CDR3 sequence is 16 residues long. The CDR3 here is CSAGGFHGNGNTEAFF. In nucleotides, the CDR3 is TGCAGTGCTGGAGGTTTTCATGGGAATGGTAACACTGAAGCTTTCTTT.

The rearrangement uses TRBV24-1 and TRBJ1-2, with D hard to call. Germline-derived CDR1 and CDR2 are KGHDR and SFDVKD. V dropped 0 bases and J dropped 11 bases, with 6 bases sitting between them. This CDR3 is 11 amino acids long. This chain's CDR3 is CATSDLWVYTF. The CDR3 DNA sequence: TGTGCCACCAGTGATTTGTGGGTATACACCTTC.